The 3 T cell receptor beta chains given below trace back to one sample, sequenced in a study of patients and donors after allogeneic stem cell transplantation. TCRdb reprocessed the RT-PCR reads with MiXCR, giving one entry per CDR3 protein. This table holds approximately 140,000 distinct CDR3 sequences, approximately 40% found once. Sample: blood, either unsorted or a sorted T cell fraction (not recorded which). The source of these receptors is a human donor who was either an allogeneic HSCT recipient or a stem cell or donor lymphocyte infusion donor (not recorded which). It is not recorded whose cells these are; they may come from a transplant donor.

This clonotype was observed a few times. The chain joins TRBV27 to TRBJ2-7; 9 nucleotides match TRBD2. J was trimmed by 4 bases and V by 6 bases; bases with no gene match: 7. The germline V gene has CDR1 MNHEY and CDR2 SMNVEV (reference sequence). The CDR3 runs to 14 residues. Here the CDR3 reads CASSLRAGGYEQYV. In nucleotides, the CDR3 is TGTGCCAGCAGCTTGCGAGCGGGGGGTTACGAGCAGTACGTC.

The rearrangement joins TRBV10-2 to TRBJ1-1; the D is unclear. The CDR3 runs 14 residues. The germline V and J ends were trimmed by 1 base and 2 bases, with 8 bases remaining between them. The V gene's germline CDR1 is WSHSY and CDR2 SAAADI. Here the CDR3 reads CASSEFRVNTEAFF. The CDR3 DNA follows: TGCGCCAGCAGTGAGTTCAGAGTTAACACTGAAGCTTTCTTT.

In this sample, this clonotype turned up a few times. The rearrangement uses TRBV29-1 and TRBJ2-5; TRBD2 is a possible D gene (6 bases). V lost 5 bases and J lost 4, with 14 bases in between. Germline V gene sequence: CDR1 SQVTM, CDR2 ANQGSEA. This CDR3 has 13 residues. CDR3 sequence: CSVSGLFGETQYF. The CDR3 DNA is TGCAGCGTTAGCGGGCTCTTCGGAGAGACCCAGTACTTC. The whole variable domain, remainder taken from reference TRBV29-1 and TRBJ2-5, is SAVISQKPSRDICQRGTSLTIQCQVDSQVTMMFWYRQQPGQSLTLIATANQGSEATYESGFVIDKFPISRPNLTFSTLTVSNMSPEDSSIYLCSVSGLFGETQYFGPGTRLLVL.